This TCR beta chain stems from a study of blood T cell repertoires in COVID-19. Clones were read by immunoSEQ multiplex PCR, and TCRdb kept only the in-frame ones, dropping some. The table has roughly 110,000 clones, less than 90% seen once. This CDR3 contains 15 residues. Germline lookup yields CDR1 ENHRY and CDR2 SYGVKD. Trimming removed 6 bases from V and 5 bases from J; junction bases left unmatched: 7. The sequencing input was peripheral blood. The TCR sequence derives from a human donor in a cohort sampled during active COVID-19. The rearrangement uses TRBV10-3 and TRBJ1-4; 9 bases line up with TRBD1. The CDR3 coding sequence is TGTGCCATCAGCCCTGGACAGGGGAGAAATGAAAAACTGTTTTTT. It encodes CAISPGQGRNEKLFF.